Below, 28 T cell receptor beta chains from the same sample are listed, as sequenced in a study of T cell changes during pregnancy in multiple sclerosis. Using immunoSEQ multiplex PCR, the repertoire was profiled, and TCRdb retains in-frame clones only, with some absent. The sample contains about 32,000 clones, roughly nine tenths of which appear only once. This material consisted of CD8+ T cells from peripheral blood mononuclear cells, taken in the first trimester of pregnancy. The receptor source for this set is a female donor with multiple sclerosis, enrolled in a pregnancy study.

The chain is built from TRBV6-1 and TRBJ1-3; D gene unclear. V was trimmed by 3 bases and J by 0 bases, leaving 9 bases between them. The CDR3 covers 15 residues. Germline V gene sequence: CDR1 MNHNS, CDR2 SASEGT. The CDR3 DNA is TGTGCCAGCAGTGACACAGTGTACTCTGGAAACACCATATATTTT. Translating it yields CASSDTVYSGNTIYF.

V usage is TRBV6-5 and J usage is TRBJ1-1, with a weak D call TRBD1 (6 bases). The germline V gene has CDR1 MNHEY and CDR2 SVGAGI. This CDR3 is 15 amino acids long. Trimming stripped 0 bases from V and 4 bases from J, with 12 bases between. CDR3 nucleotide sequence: TGTGCCAGCAGTTACTCCCCAGGGGCTCCCACTGAAGCTTTCTTT. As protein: CASSYSPGAPTEAFF.

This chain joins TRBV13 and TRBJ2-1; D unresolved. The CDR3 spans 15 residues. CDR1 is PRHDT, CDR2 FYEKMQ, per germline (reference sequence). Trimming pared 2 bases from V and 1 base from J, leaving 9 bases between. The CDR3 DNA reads TGTGCCAGCAGCTTATCTCTAACGTCCTACAATGAGCAGTTCTTC. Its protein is CASSLSLTSYNEQFF. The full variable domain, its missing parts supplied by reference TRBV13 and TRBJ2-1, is AAGVIQSPRHLIKEKRETATLKCYPIPRHDTVYWYQQGPGQDPQFLISFYEKMQSDKGSIPDRFSAQQFSDYHSELNMSSLELGDSALYFCASSLSLTSYNEQFFGPGTRLTVL.

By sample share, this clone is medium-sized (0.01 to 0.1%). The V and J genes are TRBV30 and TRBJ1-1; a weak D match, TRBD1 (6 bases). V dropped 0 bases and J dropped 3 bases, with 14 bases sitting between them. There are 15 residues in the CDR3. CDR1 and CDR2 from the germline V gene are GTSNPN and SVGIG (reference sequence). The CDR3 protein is CAWSVRQGPHTEAFF. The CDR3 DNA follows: TGTGCCTGGAGTGTACGTCAGGGGCCCCACACTGAAGCTTTCTTT.

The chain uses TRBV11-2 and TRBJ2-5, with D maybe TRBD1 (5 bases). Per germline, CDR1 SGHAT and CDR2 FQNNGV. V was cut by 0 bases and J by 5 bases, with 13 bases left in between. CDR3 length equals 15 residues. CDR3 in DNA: TGTGCCAGCAGCTTAGATCCCGGACAAGGGGAGACCCAGTACTTC. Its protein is CASSLDPGQGETQYF.

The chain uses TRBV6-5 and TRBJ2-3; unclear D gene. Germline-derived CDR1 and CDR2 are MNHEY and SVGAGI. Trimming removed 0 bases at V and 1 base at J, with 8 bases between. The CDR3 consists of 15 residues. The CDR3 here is CASSYSSPGTDTQYF. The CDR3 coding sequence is TGTGCCAGCAGTTACTCGAGTCCGGGCACAGATACGCAGTATTTT.

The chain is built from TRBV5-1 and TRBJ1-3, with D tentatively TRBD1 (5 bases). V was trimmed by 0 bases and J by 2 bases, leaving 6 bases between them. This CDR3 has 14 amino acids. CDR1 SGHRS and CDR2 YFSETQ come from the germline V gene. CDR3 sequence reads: CASSLAGTGNTIYF. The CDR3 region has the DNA TGCGCCAGCAGCTTGGCAGGGACTGGAAACACCATATATTTT.

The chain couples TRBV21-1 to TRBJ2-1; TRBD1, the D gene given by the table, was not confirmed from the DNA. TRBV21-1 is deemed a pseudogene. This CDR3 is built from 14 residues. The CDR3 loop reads CASSKGGRYNEQFF. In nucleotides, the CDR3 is TGTGCCAGCAGCAAAGGGGGCAGATACAATGAGCAGTTCTTC.

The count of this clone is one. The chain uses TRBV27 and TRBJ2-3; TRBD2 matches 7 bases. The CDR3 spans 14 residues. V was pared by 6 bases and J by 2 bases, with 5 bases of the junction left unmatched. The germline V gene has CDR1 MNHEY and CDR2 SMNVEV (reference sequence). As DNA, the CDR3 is TGTGCCAGCAGCGAGCGGGGAATCACAGATACGCAGTATTTT. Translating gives CASSERGITDTQYF.

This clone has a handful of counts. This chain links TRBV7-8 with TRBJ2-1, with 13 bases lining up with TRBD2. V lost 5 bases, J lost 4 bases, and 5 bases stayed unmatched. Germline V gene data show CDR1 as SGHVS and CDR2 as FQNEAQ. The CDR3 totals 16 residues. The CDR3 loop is CASSAPGLAGYNEQFF. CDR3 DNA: TGTGCCAGCAGCGCGCCGGGACTAGCGGGATACAATGAGCAGTTCTTC.

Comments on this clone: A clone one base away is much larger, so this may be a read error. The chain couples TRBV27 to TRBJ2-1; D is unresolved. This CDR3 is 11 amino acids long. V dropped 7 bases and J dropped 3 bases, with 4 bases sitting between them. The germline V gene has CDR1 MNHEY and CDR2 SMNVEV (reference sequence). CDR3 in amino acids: CASTLYNEQFF. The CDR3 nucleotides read TGTGCCAGCACCCTCTACAATGAGCAGTTCTTC.

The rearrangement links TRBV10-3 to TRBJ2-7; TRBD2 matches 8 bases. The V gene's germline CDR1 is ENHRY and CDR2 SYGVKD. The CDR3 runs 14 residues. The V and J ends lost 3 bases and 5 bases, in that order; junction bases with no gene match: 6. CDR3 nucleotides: TGTGCCATCAGTGACCCCGGCGGGAGGAACGAGCAGTACTTC. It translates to CAISDPGGRNEQYF.

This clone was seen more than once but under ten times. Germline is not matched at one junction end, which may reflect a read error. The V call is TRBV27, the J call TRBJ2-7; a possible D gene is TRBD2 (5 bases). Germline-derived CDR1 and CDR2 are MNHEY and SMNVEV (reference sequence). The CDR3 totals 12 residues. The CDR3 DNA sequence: TGTGCCAGCGGTTTCGGACTTTGGCAGCAGTACTTC. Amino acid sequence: CASGFGLWQQYF.

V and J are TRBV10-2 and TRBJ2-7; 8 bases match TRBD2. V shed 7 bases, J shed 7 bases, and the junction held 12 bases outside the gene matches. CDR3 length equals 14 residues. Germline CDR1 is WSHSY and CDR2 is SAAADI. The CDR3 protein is CASTFAEREYEQYF. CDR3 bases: TGCGCCAGCACTTTCGCGGAGCGGGAGTATGAGCAGTACTTC.

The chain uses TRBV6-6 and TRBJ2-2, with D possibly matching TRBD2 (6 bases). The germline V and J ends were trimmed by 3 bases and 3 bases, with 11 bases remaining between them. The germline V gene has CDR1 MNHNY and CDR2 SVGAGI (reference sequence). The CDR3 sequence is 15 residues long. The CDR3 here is CASSYSRLDTGELFF. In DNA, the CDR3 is TGTGCCAGCAGTTATTCCCGACTAGACACCGGGGAGCTGTTTTTT.

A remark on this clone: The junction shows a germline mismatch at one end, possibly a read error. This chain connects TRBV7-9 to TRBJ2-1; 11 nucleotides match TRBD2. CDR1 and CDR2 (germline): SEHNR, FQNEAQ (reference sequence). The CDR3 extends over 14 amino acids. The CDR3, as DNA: TGTGCCAGCAGCGTAGCGGGAGGGCCCCATGAGCAGTTCTTC. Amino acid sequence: CASSVAGGPHEQFF. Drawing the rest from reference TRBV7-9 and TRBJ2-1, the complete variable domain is DTGVSQNPRHKITKRGQNVTFRCDPISEHNRLYWYRQTLGQGPEFLTYFQNEAQLEKSRLLSDRFSAERPKGSFSTLEIQRTEQGDSAMYLCASSVAGGPHEQFFGPGTRLTVL.

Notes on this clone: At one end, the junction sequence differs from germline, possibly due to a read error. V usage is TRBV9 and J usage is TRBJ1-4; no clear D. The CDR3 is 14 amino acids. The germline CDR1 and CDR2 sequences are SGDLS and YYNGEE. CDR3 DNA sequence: TGTGCCAGCAGCGTAGAGCAGAGGAATGGAAAACTGTTTTTT. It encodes CASSVEQRNGKLFF. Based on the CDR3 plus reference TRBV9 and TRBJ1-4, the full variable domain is DSGVTQTPKHLITATGQRVTLRCSPRSGDLSVYWYQQSLDQGLQFLIQYYNGEERAKGNILERFSAQQFPDLHSELNLSSLELGDSALYFCASSVEQRNGKLFFGSGTQLSVL.

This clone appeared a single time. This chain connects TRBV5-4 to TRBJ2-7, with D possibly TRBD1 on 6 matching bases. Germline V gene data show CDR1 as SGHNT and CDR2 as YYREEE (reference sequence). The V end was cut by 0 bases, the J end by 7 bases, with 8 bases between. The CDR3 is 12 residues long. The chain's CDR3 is CASSLEGGEQYF. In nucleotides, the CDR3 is TGTGCCAGCAGCTTGGAAGGGGGAGAGCAGTACTTC.

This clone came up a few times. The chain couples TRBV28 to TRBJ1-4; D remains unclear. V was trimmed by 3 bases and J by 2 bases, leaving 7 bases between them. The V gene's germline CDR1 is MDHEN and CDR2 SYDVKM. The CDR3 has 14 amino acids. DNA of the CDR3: TGTGCCAGCAGTTTTGCTATTACTAATGAAAAACTGTTTTTT. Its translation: CASSFAITNEKLFF.

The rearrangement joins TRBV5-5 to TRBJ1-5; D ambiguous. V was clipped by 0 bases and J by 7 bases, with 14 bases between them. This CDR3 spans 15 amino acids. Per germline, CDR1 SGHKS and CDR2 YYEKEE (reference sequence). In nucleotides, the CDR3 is TGTGCCAGCAGCTTGGCCGGGGTAATAAGCCAGCCCCAGCATTTT. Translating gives CASSLAGVISQPQHF. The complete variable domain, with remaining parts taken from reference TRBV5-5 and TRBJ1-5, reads DAGVTQSPTHLIKTRGQQVTLRCSPISGHKSVSWYQQVLGQGPQFIFQYYEKEERGRGNFPDRFSARQFPNYSSELNVNALLLGDSALYLCASSLAGVISQPQHFGDGTRLSIL.

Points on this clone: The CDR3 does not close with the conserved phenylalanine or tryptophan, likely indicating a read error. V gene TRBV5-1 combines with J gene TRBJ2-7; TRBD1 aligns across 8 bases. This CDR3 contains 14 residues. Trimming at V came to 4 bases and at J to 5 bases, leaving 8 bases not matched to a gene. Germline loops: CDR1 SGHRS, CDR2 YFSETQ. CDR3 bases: TGCGCCAGCAGCAACGGACAGGGTGTACACGAGCAGTACCTC. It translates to CASSNGQGVHEQYL.

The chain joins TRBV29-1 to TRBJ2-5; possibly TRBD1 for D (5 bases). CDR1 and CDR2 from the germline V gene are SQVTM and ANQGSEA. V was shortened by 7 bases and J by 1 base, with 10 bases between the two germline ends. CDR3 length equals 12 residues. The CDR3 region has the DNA TGCAGCGCCAGGGATTTCCAAGAGACCCAGTACTTC. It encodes CSARDFQETQYF.

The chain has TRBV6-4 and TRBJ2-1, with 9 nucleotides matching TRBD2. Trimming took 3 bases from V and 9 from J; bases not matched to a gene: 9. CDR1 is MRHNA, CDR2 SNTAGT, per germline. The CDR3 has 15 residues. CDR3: CASSERVAGAFEQFF. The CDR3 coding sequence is TGTGCCAGCAGTGAAAGAGTAGCGGGGGCCTTTGAGCAGTTCTTC.

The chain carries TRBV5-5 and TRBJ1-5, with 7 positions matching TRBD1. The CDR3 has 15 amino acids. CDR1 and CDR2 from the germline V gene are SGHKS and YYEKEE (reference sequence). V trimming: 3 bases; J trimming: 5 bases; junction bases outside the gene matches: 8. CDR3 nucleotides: TGTGCCAGCAGCTCCGACAGGGAGCCGCATCAGCCCCAGCATTTT. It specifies CASSSDREPHQPQHF.

Written as DNA, the CDR3 is TGTGCCAGCAGCCAAGAGCCCCCCAGGGATGGAGGCTACACCTTC. Its protein is CASSQEPPRDGGYTF. J is TRBJ1-2 and V is TRBV14; tentative D call: TRBD1 (5 bases). The V gene lost 0 bases and the J gene lost 8 bases, with 16 bases spanning the gap. Germline CDR1 SGHDN, CDR2 FVKESK. This CDR3 spans 15 amino acids.

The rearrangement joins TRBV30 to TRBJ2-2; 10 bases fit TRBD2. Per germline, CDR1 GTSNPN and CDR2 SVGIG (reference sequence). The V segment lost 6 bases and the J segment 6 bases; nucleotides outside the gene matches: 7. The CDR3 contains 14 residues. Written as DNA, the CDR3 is TGTGCCTGCTCCGCCCTAGCGGGAGCCGGGGAGCTGTTTTTT. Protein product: CACSALAGAGELFF.

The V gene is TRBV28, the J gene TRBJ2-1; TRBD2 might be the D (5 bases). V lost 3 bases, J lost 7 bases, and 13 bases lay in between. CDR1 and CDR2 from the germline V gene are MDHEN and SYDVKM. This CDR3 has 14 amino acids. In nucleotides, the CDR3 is TGTGCCAGCAGTTTCTTACCGCGAGGGAATGAGCAGTTCTTC. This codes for CASSFLPRGNEQFF.

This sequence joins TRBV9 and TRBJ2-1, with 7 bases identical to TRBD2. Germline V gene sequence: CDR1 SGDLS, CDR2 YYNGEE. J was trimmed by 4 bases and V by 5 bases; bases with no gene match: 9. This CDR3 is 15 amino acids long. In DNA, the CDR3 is TGTGCCAGCAGTCCGGGGATTAGCGGGTACAATGAGCAGTTCTTC. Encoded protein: CASSPGISGYNEQFF.